This T cell receptor beta chain was captured by sequencing in a study of CD8 T cells in ankylosing spondylitis. TCRdb called the 5' RACE reads again in MiXCR, with one record for every CDR3 protein. The table has around 340,000 distinct CDR3 sequences, about 15% seen once. Study-wide findings and caveats: Disease-associated clones were reportedly significantly overrepresented in matched ankylosing spondylitis synovial fluid.

Only a few counts were recorded for this clonotype. The antigen is not known. CDR1 and CDR2 (germline): DFQATT, SNEGSKA (reference sequence). Trimming cost V 1 base and J 2 bases; bases outside gene matches: 3. The CDR3 spans 14 residues. The receptor's source is a male donor with ankylosing spondylitis or in good health (not recorded which). The rearrangement links TRBV20-1 to TRBJ2-5, with TRBD2 matching over 8 bases. Sequencing was performed on blood, either unsorted or a sorted T cell fraction (not recorded which). The DNA of the CDR3 is TGCAGTGCTAGAGCCCGGGGGGGACAAGAGACCCAGTACTTC. Its translation is CSARARGGQETQYF.